This T cell receptor (beta chain) was recorded in a study of T cells in Graves' hyperthyroidism and ophthalmopathy. The CDR3 has 14 amino acids. Trimming pared 1 base from V and 1 base from J, leaving 7 bases between. CDR1 LGHNA and CDR2 YNFKEQ come from the germline V gene. Amplified TCR beta CDR3 regions derived from RNA transcripts. The HTBI primer set was used in a first-round RT-PCR of the TCR CDR3. TCRdb independently ran MiXCR on the multiplex PCR reads; one entry per CDR3 protein. The sample holds hundreds of thousands of distinct CDR3 sequences, roughly 15% seen once. This clonotype appeared many times.

The chain recombines TRBV4-2 with TRBJ1-2; D is ambiguous. The sequenced material came from blood. This receptor was identified in a man between 18 and 35 years old with Graves' ophthalmopathy. In nucleotides, the CDR3 is TGTGCCAGCAGCCAAGCCAACAGTAACTATGGCTACACCTTC. Amino acids: CASSQANSNYGYTF.